This paragraph covers one TCR beta chain sequence. This record comes from a study of blood T cell repertoires in COVID-19. Study overall: Sites in the United States, Italy and Spain provided acute and convalescent COVID-19 samples. In each case, the material was cDNA or gDNA derived from T cells, B-cell-depleted T cells, or PBMCs.

Trimming took 5 bases from V and 4 from J; bases not matched to a gene: 10. The CDR3 is 16 amino acids. CDR1 is SGHVS, CDR2 FQNEAQ, per germline. In the source study's methods: Reference gene primer amplification in the assay estimated nucleated cell counts. The method was immunoSEQ multiplex PCR; TCRdb's version includes in-frame clones alone and lacks a portion of them. That table is the source of V, J and clone size, and D and trimming were worked out from the DNA. Counted here are about 180,000 clones, approximately 85% occurring once; the ten biggest clones make up 3.3%. The chain recombines TRBV7-8 with TRBJ1-5; TRBD1 aligns across 8 bases. The sequencing input was peripheral blood. The receptor comes from a man between 60 and 70 years old with acute or convalescent COVID-19. The chain's CDR3 is CASSRQATGGNQPQHF. CDR3 bases: TGTGCCAGCAGCCGCCAAGCTACAGGGGGGAATCAGCCCCAGCATTTT.